The 23 T cell receptor beta chains presented below share a single source sample, sequenced in a study of beta chain features in type 1 diabetes. Isolated RNA was reverse transcribed in full, so expressed TCRB transcripts were sequenced. TCRdb keeps only in-frame clones here, not all; method: immunoSEQ multiplex PCR. The repertoire includes 40,000 to 55,000 clones, around 40% of them detected once, and over 0.1% sits in the top ten. Regarding the study as a whole: All four CD4+ subsets of Type 1 diabetes patients contained TCRB CDR3s that were moderately but significantly shorter.

No cognate antigen is known for these TCRs. Source material: stem cell memory CD4+ T cells from blood. These receptors all stem from a young man with type 1 diabetes.

The chain joins TRBV27 to TRBJ1-5, with a tentative D call TRBD1 (6 bases). This CDR3 contains 15 residues. Trimming removed 2 bases at V and 0 bases at J, with 8 bases between. In germline, CDR1 is MNHEY, CDR2 SMNVEV (reference sequence). The DNA for the CDR3 is TGTGCCAGCAGTTTACGCAGGGGTAGCAATCAGCCCCAGCATTTT. Amino acid sequence: CASSLRRGSNQPQHF.

This clone was seen just once. The V gene is TRBV7-6, the J gene TRBJ2-5; 9 nucleotides line up with TRBD2. The ends lost 5 bases at V and 1 base at J; junction bases unmatched: 5. Looked up from germline, CDR1 is SGHVS and CDR2 is FNYEAQ. CDR3 size: 15 residues. For the CDR3, the DNA is TGTGCCAGCAGCCAGAATAGCGGGAGCCAAGAGACCCAGTACTTC. Amino acids: CASSQNSGSQETQYF.

This clone was counted between two and nine times. CDR3 nucleotide sequence: TGCGCCAGCAGCCAAGATCTATACTTTCGGGCTTTCTTT. This gives the protein CASSQDLYFRAFF. The rearrangement links TRBV4-3 to TRBJ1-1; D unclear. Trimming took 0 bases from V and 11 from J, leaving 13 bases between them. Per the germline V gene, CDR1 is LGHNA and CDR2 is YSLEER. This CDR3 region has 13 residues.

V usage is TRBV19 and J usage is TRBJ2-5; 7 bases agree with TRBD1. The CDR3 has 13 amino acids. CDR1 is LNHDA, CDR2 SQIVND, per germline (reference sequence). Trimming removed 5 bases from V and 5 bases from J; junction bases left unmatched: 5. CDR3 loop: CASSRQGAETQYF. The CDR3 DNA reads TGTGCCAGTAGTCGACAGGGAGCGGAGACCCAGTACTTC.

This clone was counted only a few times. The chain employs TRBV11-2 and TRBJ1-2, with D uncertain. V was cut by 5 bases and J by 9 bases, with 16 bases left in between. The CDR3 length is 13 residues. Germline V CDR1 and CDR2: SGHAT, FQNNGV. CDR3 in DNA: TGTGCCAGCAGCCTTCTGACCGGGTCGAGCTACACCTTC. It yields the protein CASSLLTGSSYTF.

The J gene is TRBJ2-2, the V gene TRBV7-9; 7 bases match TRBD1. V shed 3 bases, J shed 3 bases, and the junction held 7 bases outside the gene matches. Germline CDR1 and CDR2: SEHNR and FQNEAQ (reference sequence). This CDR3 has 16 amino acids. CDR3 nucleotide sequence: TGTGCCAGCAGCTTCCTCCGGACAGGCGACACCGGGGAGCTGTTTTTT. It is translated as CASSFLRTGDTGELFF.

The chain uses TRBV11-2 and TRBJ2-7; D is ambiguous. V lost 5 bases and J 2 bases, leaving 4 bases between the germline ends. The CDR3 is made up of 11 amino acids. The germline V gene has CDR1 SGHAT and CDR2 FQNNGV. The CDR3 nucleotides read TGTGCCAGCAGCGTCGCCTACGAGCAGTACTTC. This gives the protein CASSVAYEQYF.

The chain has TRBV5-1 and TRBJ2-3, with D possibly TRBD1 on 6 matching bases. The V and J ends lost 0 bases and 3 bases respectively, with 17 bases between them. This CDR3 has 17 residues. Germline V gives CDR1 SGHRS, CDR2 YFSETQ. The DNA for the CDR3 is TGCGCCAGCAGCTTGGACCCCTCCAGGGGCGGAACAGATACGCAGTATTTT. This codes for CASSLDPSRGGTDTQYF.

This clone was picked up a small number of times. The CDR3, as DNA: TGTGCCAGCAGCTTAGCCGACAGCAGGGGGGGCTACACCTTC. Its translation is CASSLADSRGGYTF. The genes are TRBV7-2 and TRBJ1-2; 7 positions match TRBD1. V shed 0 bases, J shed 8 bases, and the junction held 6 bases outside the gene matches. The CDR3 is 14 residues long. Germline CDR1 and CDR2: SGHTA and FQGNSA.

The chain carries TRBV28 and TRBJ2-5; perhaps TRBD1 as D (6 bases). This CDR3 contains 13 residues. V lost 3 bases, J lost 7 bases, and 12 bases lay in between. From germline, CDR1 is MDHEN and CDR2 SYDVKM. The CDR3 DNA follows: TGTGCCAGCAGTTTGAGGGGGTGGGGGACCCAGTACTTC. Residues: CASSLRGWGTQYF.

This clone turned up a few times. The genes are TRBV9 and TRBJ2-1, with D possibly TRBD2 on 6 matching bases. V gave up 4 bases and J gave up 0 bases, with 11 bases separating them. Germline loops: CDR1 SGDLS, CDR2 YYNGEE. This CDR3 is built from 15 residues. CDR3 coding DNA: TGTGCCAGCAGCCCAGCGGGTTACTCCTACAATGAGCAGTTCTTC. It encodes CASSPAGYSYNEQFF.

This clone was seen just once. The gene calls are TRBV6-9 and TRBJ1-4; TRBD1 agrees at 7 bases. This CDR3 has 17 residues. With V trimmed by 6 bases and J by 0 bases, 10 bases remained unmatched. Germline V gene lookup returns CDR1 MNHGY and CDR2 SVAAGI. CDR3 nucleotide sequence: TGTGCCAGCAGGCAGAGGGACAGTACCACAACTAATGAAAAACTGTTTTTT. As protein: CASRQRDSTTTNEKLFF.

The rearrangement uses TRBV9 and TRBJ2-7; 8 bases fit TRBD1. Germline-derived CDR1 and CDR2 are SGDLS and YYNGEE. The junction had 0 bases not matched to a gene; V was cut back by 1 base and J by 3 bases. CDR3 size: 13 residues. The CDR3 sequence: CASSVTGGYEQYF. For the CDR3, the DNA is TGTGCCAGCAGCGTAACAGGGGGCTACGAGCAGTACTTC.

The chain carries TRBV5-1 and TRBJ2-7, with D perhaps TRBD2 (6 bases). This CDR3 is 15 amino acids long. The ends were cut back, 3 bases at V and 2 bases at J, with 15 bases in the middle. The germline CDR1 and CDR2 sequences are SGHRS and YFSETQ. CDR3: CASSSGGTATYEQYF. CDR3 DNA sequence: TGCGCCAGCAGCTCCGGCGGGACCGCTACCTACGAGCAGTACTTC.

The chain recombines TRBV7-9 with TRBJ2-1; 7 bases match TRBD2. The CDR3 extends over 15 amino acids. Unmatched junction bases numbered 8, after V lost 5 bases and J lost 4 bases. Germline V gives CDR1 SEHNR, CDR2 FQNEAQ (reference sequence). The DNA of the CDR3 is TGTGCCAGCAGCCGTCGGGACTACCTATACAATGAGCAGTTCTTC. It translates to CASSRRDYLYNEQFF.

This clone has just a few counts. This sequence joins TRBV5-4 and TRBJ2-1; weak D call: TRBD1 (5 bases). CDR1 is SGHNT and CDR2 is YYREEE in the germline V gene (reference sequence). The CDR3 has 15 residues. The V end lost 3 bases, the J end lost 0 bases, and 10 bases lay between the germline ends. This CDR3 reads CASSSTVRSYNEQFF. The CDR3 DNA follows: TGTGCCAGCAGCTCGACAGTACGCTCCTACAATGAGCAGTTCTTC.

The sample holds a few counts of this clone. The chain joins TRBV9 to TRBJ2-3; D ambiguous. The CDR3 consists of 11 residues. V shed 5 bases and J shed 3 bases, with 4 bases lying between them. Germline V CDR1 and CDR2: SGDLS, YYNGEE. CDR3 nucleotides: TGTGCCAGCAGTCTAACAGATACGCAGTATTTT. Translated: CASSLTDTQYF. Based on the CDR3 plus reference TRBV9 and TRBJ2-3, the full variable domain is DSGVTQTPKHLITATGQRVTLRCSPRSGDLSVYWYQQSLDQGLQFLIQYYNGEERAKGNILERFSAQQFPDLHSELNLSSLELGDSALYFCASSLTDTQYFGPGTRLTVL.

This clone was seen a handful of times. J is TRBJ2-5 and V is TRBV5-1; 10 positions match TRBD2. This CDR3 spans 15 amino acids. Germline V gene sequence: CDR1 SGHRS, CDR2 YFSETQ. V shed 3 bases, J shed 1 base, and the junction held 3 bases outside the gene matches. In DNA form, the CDR3 reads TGCGCCAGCAGCTCCCTAGCGGGAGCCCAAGAGACCCAGTACTTC. Translation: CASSSLAGAQETQYF.

This clone was observed a few times. J is TRBJ2-5 and V is TRBV29-1, with 8 bases lining up with TRBD2. This CDR3 has 12 amino acids. The germline CDR1 and CDR2 sequences are SQVTM and ANQGSEA. J gave up 5 bases and V 8 bases, and 7 bases lay outside the gene matches. The CDR3 here is CSFREGAETQYF. DNA of the CDR3: TGCAGCTTTCGGGAGGGTGCGGAGACCCAGTACTTC.

In its sample, this clone was seen a few times. The chain couples TRBV10-3 to TRBJ2-7; 7 nucleotides agree with TRBD2. The CDR3 loop spans 17 amino acids. Per germline, CDR1 ENHRY and CDR2 SYGVKD. The V gene end was trimmed by 3 bases and the J gene end by 5 bases; junction bases not matched to a gene: 16. The DNA of the CDR3 is TGTGCCATCAGTGACCTCCCGAAGGTCGGGAGGAAGAACGAGCAGTACTTC. Translating it yields CAISDLPKVGRKNEQYF.

The CDR3 protein is CASSLGGTTEAFF. DNA of the CDR3: TGTGCCAGCTCACTGGGAGGGACCACTGAAGCTTTCTTT. This sequence joins TRBV18 and TRBJ1-1, with D perhaps TRBD1 (5 bases). The CDR3 totals 13 residues. Germline lookup yields CDR1 KGHSH and CDR2 LQKENI. The V end was cut by 4 bases, the J end by 4 bases, with 10 bases between.

V gene TRBV28 combines with J gene TRBJ1-5; 8 bases match TRBD1. The CDR3 is 17 amino acids. V was pared by 3 bases and J by 7 bases, with 14 bases of the junction left unmatched. Germline CDR1 is MDHEN and CDR2 is SYDVKM. CDR3 sequence: CASSLPGGFSEEQPQHF. For the CDR3, the DNA is TGTGCCAGCAGTTTGCCAGGGGGCTTCTCCGAGGAACAGCCCCAGCATTTT.

Concerning this clone itself: The sample carries other DNA sequences with the same CDR3. The chain couples TRBV5-1 to TRBJ2-1; 10 nucleotides agree with TRBD2. There are 15 residues in the CDR3. From germline, CDR1 is SGHRS and CDR2 YFSETQ. V lost 2 bases to trimming and J lost 4 bases; unmatched junction nucleotides: 3. DNA for the CDR3: TGCGCCAGCAGCTTAGGACTAGCGGATTACAATGAGCAGTTCTTC. Protein sequence: CASSLGLADYNEQFF.